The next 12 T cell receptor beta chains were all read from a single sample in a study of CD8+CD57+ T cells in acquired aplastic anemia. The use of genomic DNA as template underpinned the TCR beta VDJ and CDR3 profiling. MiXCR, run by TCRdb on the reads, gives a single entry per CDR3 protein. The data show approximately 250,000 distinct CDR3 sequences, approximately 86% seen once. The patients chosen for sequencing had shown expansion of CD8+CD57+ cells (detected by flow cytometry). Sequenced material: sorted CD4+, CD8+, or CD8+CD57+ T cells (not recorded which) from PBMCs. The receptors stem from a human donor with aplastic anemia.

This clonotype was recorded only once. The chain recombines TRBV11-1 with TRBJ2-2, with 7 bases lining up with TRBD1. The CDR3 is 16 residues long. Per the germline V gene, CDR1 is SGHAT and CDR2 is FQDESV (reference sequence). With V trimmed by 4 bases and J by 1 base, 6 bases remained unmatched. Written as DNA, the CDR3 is TGTGCCAGCAGCTCCTCACAGGGGCGGAACACCGGGGAGCTGTTTTTT. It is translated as CASSSSQGRNTGELFF.

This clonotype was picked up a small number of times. CDR3 sequence: CASSLAGGGSDTQYF. For the CDR3, the DNA is TGTGCCAGCAGCTTGGCCGGGGGGGGGTCAGATACGCAGTATTTT. This chain connects TRBV7-2 to TRBJ2-3; 8 nucleotides align to TRBD2. V shed 3 bases and J 4 bases; nucleotides not matched to a gene: 6. The CDR3 is made up of 15 amino acids. Germline loops: CDR1 SGHTA, CDR2 FQGNSA.

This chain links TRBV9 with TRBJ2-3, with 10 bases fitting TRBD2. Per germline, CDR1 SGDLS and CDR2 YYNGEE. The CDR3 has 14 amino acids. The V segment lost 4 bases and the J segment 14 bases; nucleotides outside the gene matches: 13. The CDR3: CASSLAGGTQYLYF. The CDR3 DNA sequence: TGTGCCAGCAGCTTAGCGGGAGGTACGCAGTATTTGTATTTT.

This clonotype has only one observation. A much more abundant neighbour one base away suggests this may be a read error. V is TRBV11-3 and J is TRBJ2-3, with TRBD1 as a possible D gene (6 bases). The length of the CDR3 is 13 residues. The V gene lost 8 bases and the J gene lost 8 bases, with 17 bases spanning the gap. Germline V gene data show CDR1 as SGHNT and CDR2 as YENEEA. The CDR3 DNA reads TGTGCCAGCTCAAGACAGGCCAACGGTACGCAGTATTTT. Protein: CASSRQANGTQYF.

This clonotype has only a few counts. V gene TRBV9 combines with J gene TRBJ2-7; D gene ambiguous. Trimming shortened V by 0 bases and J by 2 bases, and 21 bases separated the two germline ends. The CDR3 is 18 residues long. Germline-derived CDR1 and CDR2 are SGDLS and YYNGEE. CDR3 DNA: TGTGCCAGCAGCGTAGGGCCCGCCCGAAATCAGCCCCCCTACGAGCAGTACGTC. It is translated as CASSVGPARNQPPYEQYV.

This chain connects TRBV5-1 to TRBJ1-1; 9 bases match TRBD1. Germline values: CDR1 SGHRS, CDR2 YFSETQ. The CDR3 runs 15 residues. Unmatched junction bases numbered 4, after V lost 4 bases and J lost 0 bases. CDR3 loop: CASSRGTGLNTEAFF. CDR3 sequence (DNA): TGCGCCAGCAGCAGAGGGACAGGGCTGAACACTGAAGCTTTCTTT. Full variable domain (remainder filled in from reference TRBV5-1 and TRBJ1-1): KAGVTQTPRYLIKTRGQQVTLSCSPISGHRSVSWYQQTPGQGLQFLFEYFSETQRNKGNFPGRFSGRQFSNSRSEMNVSTLELGDSALYLCASSRGTGLNTEAFFGQGTRLTVV.

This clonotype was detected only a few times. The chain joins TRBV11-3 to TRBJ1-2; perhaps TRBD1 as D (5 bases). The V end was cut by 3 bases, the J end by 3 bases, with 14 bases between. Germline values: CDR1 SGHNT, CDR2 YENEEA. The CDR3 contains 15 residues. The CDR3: CASSLTVTADYGYTF. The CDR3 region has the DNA TGTGCCAGCAGCTTGACTGTGACAGCCGACTATGGCTACACCTTC.

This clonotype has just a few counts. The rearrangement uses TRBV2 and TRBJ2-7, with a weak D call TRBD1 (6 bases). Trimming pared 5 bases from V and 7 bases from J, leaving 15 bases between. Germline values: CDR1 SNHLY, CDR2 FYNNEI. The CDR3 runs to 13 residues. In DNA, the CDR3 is TGTGCCAGCAGTCTTAGGGGGAGCTATGAGCAGTACTTC. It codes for CASSLRGSYEQYF.

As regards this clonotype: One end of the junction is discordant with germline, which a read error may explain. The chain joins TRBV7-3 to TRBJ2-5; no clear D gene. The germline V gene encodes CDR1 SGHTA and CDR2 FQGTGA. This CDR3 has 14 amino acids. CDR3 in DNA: TGTGCCACCAGCAGTGGGTCAGACCGGGCGACCCAGTACTTC. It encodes CATSSGSDRATQYF.

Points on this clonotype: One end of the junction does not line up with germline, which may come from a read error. CDR3 protein: CATSKCSSNEPQHF. The CDR3 region has the DNA TGTGCCACCAGCAAGTGCTCCAGCAATGAGCCCCAGCACTTC. This chain uses TRBV15 with TRBJ1-5; D ambiguous. This CDR3 has 14 amino acids. The germline CDR1 and CDR2 sequences are LNHNV and YYDKDF (reference sequence).

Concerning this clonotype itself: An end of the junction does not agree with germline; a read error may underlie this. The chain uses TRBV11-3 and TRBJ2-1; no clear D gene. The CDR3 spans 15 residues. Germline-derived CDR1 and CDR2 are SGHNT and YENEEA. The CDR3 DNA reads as TGTGCCAGCAGCCTAGAGGTGAGAGCCTACAATGAGCAGTTCTTC. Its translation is CASSLEVRAYNEQFF.

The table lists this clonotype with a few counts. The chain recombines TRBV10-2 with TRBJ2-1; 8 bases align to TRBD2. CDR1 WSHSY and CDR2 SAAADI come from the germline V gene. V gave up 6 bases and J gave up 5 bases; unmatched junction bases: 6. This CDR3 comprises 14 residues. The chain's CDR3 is CASSDGLANNEQFF. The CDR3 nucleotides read TGCGCCAGCAGCGATGGACTAGCAAACAATGAGCAGTTCTTC.